This record covers a single TCR beta chain. The data derive from a study of blood T cell repertoires in COVID-19. Study background: PBMCs, B-cell-depleted T cells, or T cells were the source of the cDNA or gDNA that made up the material.

CDR1 is MNHNS, CDR2 SASEGT, per germline. The V gene lost 4 bases and the J gene lost 3 bases, with 19 bases spanning the gap. The CDR3 consists of 17 residues. Produced via immunoSEQ multiplex PCR; TCRdb's table is partial and in-frame only. The sample lists around 350,000 clones, around 87% occurring once. The chain uses TRBV6-1 and TRBJ2-1, with D possibly TRBD2 on 6 matching bases. What was sequenced was peripheral blood. The sequence derives from a human donor in a cohort sampled during active COVID-19. The CDR3 bases are TGTGCCAGCAGTGTAACTAGCCGGTTCGGAGGCTACAATGAGCAGTTCTTC. This codes for CASSVTSRFGGYNEQFF.